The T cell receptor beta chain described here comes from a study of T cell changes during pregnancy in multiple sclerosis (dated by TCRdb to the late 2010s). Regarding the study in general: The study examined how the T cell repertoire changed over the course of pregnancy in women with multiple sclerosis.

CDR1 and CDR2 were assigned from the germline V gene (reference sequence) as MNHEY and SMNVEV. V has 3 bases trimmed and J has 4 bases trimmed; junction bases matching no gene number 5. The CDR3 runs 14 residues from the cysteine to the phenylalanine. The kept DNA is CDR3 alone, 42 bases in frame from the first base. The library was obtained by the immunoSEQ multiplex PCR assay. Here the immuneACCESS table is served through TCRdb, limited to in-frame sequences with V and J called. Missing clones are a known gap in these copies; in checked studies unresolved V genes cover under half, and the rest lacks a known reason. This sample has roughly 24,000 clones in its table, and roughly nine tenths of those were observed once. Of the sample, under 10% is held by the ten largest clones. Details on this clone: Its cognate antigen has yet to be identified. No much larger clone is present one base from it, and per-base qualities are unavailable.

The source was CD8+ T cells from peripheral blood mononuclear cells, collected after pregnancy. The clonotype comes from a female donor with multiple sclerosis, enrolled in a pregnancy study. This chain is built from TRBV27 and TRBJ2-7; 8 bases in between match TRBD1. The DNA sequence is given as TGTGCCAGCAGTTTCCAGGGGGCAGGGTACGAGCAGTACTTC. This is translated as CASSFQGAGYEQYF.